What follows are 19 T cell receptor beta chains derived from one specimen sequenced in a study of cytomegalovirus exposure and HLA in healthy donors. Profiling relied on immunoSEQ multiplex PCR, and the TCRdb table lists in-frame clones only, not all of them. Of about 200,000 clones in the sample, roughly 84% were seen once. The specimen was PBMCs. These receptor sequences come from a woman aged 18 to 35 in good health and CMV-seropositive.

The chain employs TRBV7-2 and TRBJ2-7; 10 nucleotides agree with TRBD2. The CDR3 is made up of 16 amino acids. Germline V CDR1 and CDR2: SGHTA, FQGNSA. The V segment lost 5 bases and the J segment 5 bases; nucleotides outside the gene matches: 12. The CDR3: CASSNQGTSAWNEQYF. In nucleotides, the CDR3 is TGTGCCAGCAGCAACCAAGGGACTAGCGCTTGGAACGAGCAGTACTTC.

The chain joins TRBV9 to TRBJ2-5; 9 bases agree with TRBD2. Germline values: CDR1 SGDLS, CDR2 YYNGEE. The V segment lost 2 bases and the J segment 7 bases; nucleotides outside the gene matches: 12. This CDR3 contains 16 residues. DNA of the CDR3: TGTGCCAGCAGCGTTCACGCGGGAGGGGCCCCGGGGACCCAGTACTTC. Amino acid sequence: CASSVHAGGAPGTQYF.

The V and J genes are TRBV5-1 and TRBJ1-2; the D gene is possibly TRBD1 (6 bases). With 4 bases removed from V and 8 bases from J, the gap between germline ends came to 18 bases. This CDR3 is built from 14 residues. Germline CDR1 is SGHRS and CDR2 is YFSETQ. The CDR3 bases are TGCGCCAGCAGCCCCTTAGGACAGTCAGCCGGCTACACCTTC. This gives the protein CASSPLGQSAGYTF.

The chain combines TRBV2 with TRBJ2-1; TRBD1 might be the D (6 bases). The CDR3 length is 11 residues. Per germline, CDR1 SNHLY and CDR2 FYNNEI. V was cut by 7 bases and J by 7 bases, with 8 bases left in between. The DNA of the CDR3 is TGTGCCAGCATACAGGGAAATGAGCAGTTCTTC. It encodes CASIQGNEQFF.

The chain employs TRBV19 and TRBJ2-7; no firm D call. The CDR3 contains 14 residues. Germline-derived CDR1 and CDR2 are LNHDA and SQIVND (reference sequence). V was cut by 4 bases and J by 1 base, with 11 bases left in between. This CDR3 reads CASSSSPGSYEQYF. In DNA form, the CDR3 reads TGTGCCAGTAGTAGCTCCCCAGGTTCCTACGAGCAGTACTTC.

The CDR3 loop is CASSQGTSGSWETQYF. For the CDR3, the DNA is TGCGCCAGCAGCCAAGGGACTAGCGGGAGCTGGGAGACCCAGTACTTC. This sequence joins TRBV4-1 and TRBJ2-5; 13 nucleotides line up with TRBD2. This CDR3 spans 16 amino acids. Germline CDR1 MGHRA, CDR2 YSYEKL. V shed 1 base and J 5 bases; nucleotides not matched to a gene: 4.

The CDR3 DNA reads as TGTGCCAGCAGCCCGGACAGGGGTAATGAAAAACTGTTTTTT. It specifies CASSPDRGNEKLFF. The chain carries TRBV6-5 and TRBJ1-4; 9 bases line up with TRBD1. From germline, CDR1 is MNHEY and CDR2 SVGAGI. The V segment lost 6 bases and the J segment 4 bases; nucleotides outside the gene matches: 3. CDR3 length: 14 residues.

V usage is TRBV27 and J usage is TRBJ1-1, with D maybe TRBD1 (6 bases). The CDR3 is 14 amino acids. With 8 bases removed from V and 0 bases from J, the gap between germline ends came to 13 bases. Germline CDR1 MNHEY, CDR2 SMNVEV (reference sequence). The CDR3 DNA reads TGTGCCAGCGCTTGGACAGCAATGAACACTGAAGCTTTCTTT. Translating it yields CASAWTAMNTEAFF.

J is TRBJ2-5 and V is TRBV28, with 7 bases fitting TRBD2. The CDR3 runs to 13 residues. From germline, CDR1 is MDHEN and CDR2 SYDVKM. Trimming removed 6 bases from V and 5 bases from J; junction bases left unmatched: 6. The CDR3 nucleotides read TGTGCCAGCAGGGGAGGGCCTCGGGAGACCCAGTACTTC. Translating gives CASRGGPRETQYF.

J is TRBJ1-2 and V is TRBV4-1, with a weak D call TRBD1 (6 bases). From germline, CDR1 is MGHRA and CDR2 YSYEKL. The germline V and J ends were trimmed by 11 bases and 4 bases, with 23 bases remaining between them. This CDR3 has 15 residues. The CDR3 spells CASHPGPTRGYGYTF. DNA for the CDR3: TGCGCCTCCCATCCGGGACCCACCAGGGGCTATGGCTACACCTTC.

The gene calls are TRBV9 and TRBJ2-7; the D gene is possibly TRBD1 (5 bases). This CDR3 has 13 amino acids. CDR1 is SGDLS and CDR2 is YYNGEE in the germline V gene. Trimming left V 4 bases short and J 3 bases short, with 11 bases between. Written as DNA, the CDR3 is TGTGCCAGCAGCCCGACGGACAACTACGAGCAGTACTTC. It specifies CASSPTDNYEQYF.

The V and J genes are TRBV7-9 and TRBJ2-7; D might be TRBD2 (6 bases). From germline, CDR1 is SEHNR and CDR2 FQNEAQ (reference sequence). The CDR3 totals 15 residues. Trimming cost V 5 bases and J 2 bases, with 16 bases left between them. The DNA for the CDR3 is TGTGCCAGCAGCCCCATCGGGACTTATCCCTACGAGCAGTACTTC. This codes for CASSPIGTYPYEQYF.

This clone was recorded only once. The J gene is TRBJ1-5, the V gene TRBV30; D is unresolved. The CDR3 is made up of 13 amino acids. Germline assignment: CDR1 GTSNPN and CDR2 SVGIG (reference sequence). The V gene lost 8 bases and the J gene lost 0 bases, with 11 bases spanning the gap. In DNA form, the CDR3 reads TGTGCCCAGTCCTCGGGTAGCAATCAGCCCCAGCATTTT. This codes for CAQSSGSNQPQHF.

The rearrangement links TRBV7-9 to TRBJ1-2, with 7 positions matching TRBD1. Germline assignment: CDR1 SEHNR and CDR2 FQNEAQ (reference sequence). The CDR3 totals 18 residues. V gave up 5 bases and J gave up 3 bases; unmatched junction bases: 18. The CDR3 bases are TGTGCCAGCAGCAGCCCCCGTGGGACAGCTGGAATGGACTATGGCTACACCTTC. Translation gives CASSSPRGTAGMDYGYTF. Combining the CDR3 with reference TRBV7-9 and TRBJ1-2 gives the whole variable domain DTGVSQNPRHKITKRGQNVTFRCDPISEHNRLYWYRQTLGQGPEFLTYFQNEAQLEKSRLLSDRFSAERPKGSFSTLEIQRTEQGDSAMYLCASSSPRGTAGMDYGYTFGSGTRLTVV.

V and J are TRBV28 and TRBJ2-7, with D tentatively TRBD2 (5 bases). The CDR3 sequence is 16 residues long. Germline-derived CDR1 and CDR2 are MDHEN and SYDVKM. Trimming shortened V by 3 bases and J by 10 bases, and 25 bases separated the two germline ends. CDR3 sequence (DNA): TGTGCCAGCAGTTTTGGTCCTCGCCGTCGGGGTATCGAACAGTACTTC. Residues: CASSFGPRRRGIEQYF.

The chain is built from TRBV30 and TRBJ1-2, with 8 bases matching TRBD1. The CDR3 runs 14 residues. V dropped 4 bases and J dropped 0; count of bases not matched to a gene: 4. CDR1 and CDR2 from the germline V gene are GTSNPN and SVGIG (reference sequence). The CDR3 DNA reads TGTGCCTGGAAACCAGGGGGCCCTAACTATGGCTACACCTTC. This encodes CAWKPGGPNYGYTF.

The V call is TRBV7-8, the J call TRBJ1-5, with D possibly TRBD1 on 6 matching bases. Germline values: CDR1 SGHVS, CDR2 FQNEAQ. The V end lost 5 bases, the J end lost 5 bases, and 13 bases lay between the germline ends. The CDR3 length is 14 residues. The CDR3 here is CASSTDRIHQPQHF. The CDR3 DNA reads as TGTGCCAGCAGCACCGACAGGATTCATCAGCCCCAGCATTTT.

This chain uses TRBV11-3 with TRBJ2-3, with D tentatively TRBD2 (5 bases). This CDR3 comprises 14 residues. CDR1 is SGHNT, CDR2 YENEEA, per germline. V gave up 4 bases and J gave up 6 bases, with 14 bases separating them. The chain's CDR3 is CASSWRRPEDTQYF. The CDR3 region has the DNA TGTGCCAGCAGCTGGAGGCGACCCGAGGATACGCAGTATTTT.

The V call is TRBV5-1, the J call TRBJ1-2; 7 bases map to TRBD1. V was clipped by 4 bases and J by 7 bases; unmatched bases: 19. Germline assignment: CDR1 SGHRS and CDR2 YFSETQ. The CDR3 contains 17 residues. DNA of the CDR3: TGCGCCAGCAGCCCAGGGGGGTTCGTCCCCTTTGAGTCTGGCTACACCTTC. This translates into CASSPGGFVPFESGYTF. The whole variable domain, filled in from reference TRBV5-1 and TRBJ1-2, reads KAGVTQTPRYLIKTRGQQVTLSCSPISGHRSVSWYQQTPGQGLQFLFEYFSETQRNKGNFPGRFSGRQFSNSRSEMNVSTLELGDSALYLCASSPGGFVPFESGYTFGSGTRLTVV.